This T cell receptor (beta chain) stems from a study of blood T cell repertoires in COVID-19. The authors' processing: Reference gene primer amplification gave estimated nucleated cell counts. The repertoire was sequenced with immunoSEQ multiplex PCR; TCRdb's copy has only in-frame clones and lacks some. V, J and clone size reflect that table, while D and trimming were determined from the DNA. The sample has 340,000 or so clones; 80% to 90% are singletons. The CDR3 is made up of 16 amino acids. Germline values: CDR1 LNHNV, CDR2 YYDKDF (reference sequence). V lost 1 base, J lost 5 bases, and 14 bases lay in between.

Sequenced sample: PBMCs or T cells enriched from blood (not recorded which). This rearrangement joins TRBV15 to TRBJ1-4; D remains ambiguous. The sequence derives from a woman aged 40 to 55 with acute COVID-19. The CDR3 reads CATSRVGGLFNEKLFF. The CDR3, as DNA: TGTGCCACCAGCAGAGTTGGAGGACTGTTCAATGAAAAACTGTTTTTT.